The 17 T cell receptor beta chains listed next were all sequenced from one sample in a study of radiation and T cells in renal cell carcinoma. TCRdb's copy holds only in-frame clones and misses some; the assay was immunoSEQ multiplex PCR. The sample yields some 150,000 clones, roughly 88% seen once. Documented time point: baseline pretreatment blood. Treatment denoted: 15 Gy SBRT to primary tumor, nephrectomy 4 weeks later. The material sequenced was blood, taken from a patient whose treatment included radiotherapy and nephrectomy. These receptors came from a woman aged 50 to 65 with renal cell carcinoma.

The J gene is TRBJ2-5, the V gene TRBV11-3; 11 bases line up with TRBD2. Germline CDR1 is SGHNT and CDR2 is YENEEA. This CDR3 is 16 amino acids long. The trim removed 3 bases at V and 2 bases at J, leaving 5 bases unmatched. In nucleotides, the CDR3 is TGTGCCAGCAGCTTTTCTAGCGGGGGGCCGCAAGAGACCCAGTACTTC. Translated: CASSFSSGGPQETQYF.

This rearrangement joins TRBV7-9 to TRBJ1-4; D is perhaps TRBD1 (5 bases). From germline, CDR1 is SEHNR and CDR2 FQNEAQ (reference sequence). V dropped 5 bases and J dropped 7 bases, with 17 bases sitting between them. The CDR3 is 15 amino acids. The DNA of the CDR3 is TGTGCCAGCAGCCCGAGCAGGGCCTTTGGTGAAAAACTGTTTTTT. This sequence encodes CASSPSRAFGEKLFF.

This clone was observed a single time. The chain has TRBV6-1 and TRBJ1-5, with D unresolved. With 1 base removed from V and 2 bases from J, the gap between germline ends came to 9 bases. In germline, CDR1 is MNHNS, CDR2 SASEGT. The CDR3 consists of 15 residues. DNA of the CDR3: TGTGCCAGCAGTGAAGGGGCGACCGGCAATCAGCCCCAGCATTTT. Translated, it gives CASSEGATGNQPQHF.

The chain links TRBV28 to TRBJ2-7, with D perhaps being TRBD1 or TRBD2 (5 bases each). The CDR3 runs to 14 residues. CDR1 MDHEN and CDR2 SYDVKM come from the germline V gene. V was cut by 4 bases and J by 0 bases, with 10 bases left in between. The DNA of the CDR3 is TGTGCCAGCAGTTCCCCGGGGCGCTCCTACGAGCAGTACTTC. It translates to CASSSPGRSYEQYF.

The V call is TRBV13, the J call TRBJ2-3; 9 nucleotides agree with TRBD2. The CDR3 covers 15 residues. V shed 5 bases, J shed 3 bases, and the junction held 6 bases outside the gene matches. Germline CDR1 PRHDT, CDR2 FYEKMQ (reference sequence). CDR3 region: CASSQPSGVTDTQYF. CDR3 nucleotide sequence: TGTGCCAGCAGCCAACCTAGCGGGGTAACAGATACGCAGTATTTT.

This rearrangement joins TRBV9 to TRBJ2-7; TRBD1 agrees at 10 bases. Trimming at V came to 0 bases and at J to 2 bases, leaving 5 bases not matched to a gene. The V gene's germline CDR1 is SGDLS and CDR2 YYNGEE. The CDR3 is 16 residues long. The CDR3 DNA follows: TGTGCCAGCAGCGTAGAGGGACAGGGGCCAACCTACGAGCAGTACTTC. This codes for CASSVEGQGPTYEQYF.

This chain joins TRBV18 and TRBJ1-6, with 7 nucleotides matching TRBD1. The junction had 1 base not matched to a gene; V was cut back by 3 bases and J by 5 bases. Per the germline V gene, CDR1 is KGHSH and CDR2 is LQKENI. The CDR3 has 14 amino acids. The CDR3 coding sequence is TGTGCCAGCTCACCGCAGGGGGATAATTCACCCCTCCACTTT. Its translation is CASSPQGDNSPLHF.

V and J are TRBV18 and TRBJ2-2, with 7 bases matching TRBD1. This CDR3 is 16 amino acids long. CDR1 and CDR2 from the germline V gene are KGHSH and LQKENI. V lost 2 bases, J lost 3 bases, and 6 bases stayed unmatched. In DNA, the CDR3 is TGTGCCAGCTCACCAACGACAGGACAGGACACCGGGGAGCTGTTTTTT. Protein product: CASSPTTGQDTGELFF.

This clone was recorded a few times. The chain combines TRBV25-1 with TRBJ1-1; D gene ambiguous. The V gene lost 5 bases and the J gene lost 0 bases, with 4 bases spanning the gap. Looked up from germline, CDR1 is MGHDK and CDR2 is SYGVNS. The CDR3 covers 12 residues. The CDR3 DNA follows: TGTGCCAGCAGTCTGATGAACACTGAAGCTTTCTTT. Translation gives CASSLMNTEAFF.

V and J are TRBV9 and TRBJ1-3; perhaps TRBD1 as D (5 bases). Trimming took off 1 base at V and 4 bases at J, with 12 bases between the two ends. Germline CDR1 SGDLS, CDR2 YYNGEE. CDR3 length: 15 amino acids. CDR3 nucleotides: TGTGCCAGCAGCGTACAGGGTGGCTCCGGAAACACCATATATTTT. This sequence encodes CASSVQGGSGNTIYF.

The chain links TRBV6-5 to TRBJ2-1, with D hard to call. CDR1 and CDR2 from the germline V gene are MNHEY and SVGAGI. The V end lost 9 bases, the J end lost 9 bases, and 15 bases lay between the germline ends. The CDR3 extends over 12 amino acids. CDR3 region: CASGFPLFEQFF. In DNA, the CDR3 is TGTGCCAGTGGGTTTCCTTTATTTGAGCAGTTCTTC.

J is TRBJ2-7 and V is TRBV5-6; D is perhaps TRBD2 (7 bases). Germline CDR1 and CDR2: SGHDT and YYEEEE. Trimming removed 4 bases from V and 3 bases from J, with 20 bases in between. The CDR3 consists of 16 residues. CDR3 DNA: TGTGCCAGCAGCCCGGGGTGGGGGGGCATCGGCTACGAGCAGTACTTC. It is translated as CASSPGWGGIGYEQYF.

V gene TRBV7-6 combines with J gene TRBJ2-5; D is unresolved. Germline CDR1 and CDR2: SGHVS and FNYEAQ. Trimming pared 4 bases from V and 2 bases from J, leaving 14 bases between. The CDR3 is made up of 15 amino acids. The DNA for the CDR3 is TGTGCCAGCAGCTCCGGGCTAGGGCGGCAAGAGACCCAGTACTTC. This encodes CASSSGLGRQETQYF.

V gene TRBV18 combines with J gene TRBJ1-1, with D perhaps matching TRBD1 (6 bases). Trimming cost V 3 bases and J 1 base, with 9 bases left between them. The CDR3 is 14 amino acids. Germline CDR1 is KGHSH and CDR2 is LQKENI. CDR3 DNA: TGTGCCAGCTCACCCAAGACAGGGAACACTGAAGCTTTCTTT. This translates into CASSPKTGNTEAFF. Complete variable domain (other parts from reference TRBV18 and TRBJ1-1): NAGVMQNPRHLVRRRGQEARLRCSPMKGHSHVYWYRQLPEEGLKFMVYLQKENIIDESGMPKERFSAEFPKEGPSILRIQQVVRGDSAAYFCASSPKTGNTEAFFGQGTRLTVV.

The rearrangement links TRBV18 to TRBJ2-2; 7 nucleotides line up with TRBD1. The CDR3 spans 16 residues. Germline CDR1 reads KGHSH; CDR2 reads LQKENI. V shed 3 bases, J shed 0 bases, and the junction held 4 bases outside the gene matches. CDR3 sequence reads: CASSPGTATNTGELFF. CDR3 in DNA: TGTGCCAGCTCACCGGGGACAGCCACGAACACCGGGGAGCTGTTTTTT.

The chain has TRBV5-6 and TRBJ1-5; D gene ambiguous. Trimming removed 4 bases at V and 8 bases at J, with 19 bases between. The CDR3 has 15 residues. CDR1 and CDR2 (germline): SGHDT, YYEEEE. The CDR3 reads CASSGFWQTREPQHF. DNA of the CDR3: TGTGCCAGCAGCGGGTTTTGGCAGACCAGAGAGCCCCAGCATTTT. The variable domain in full, completed from reference TRBV5-6 and TRBJ1-5, reads DAGVTQSPTHLIKTRGQQVTLRCSPKSGHDTVSWYQQALGQGPQFIFQYYEEEERQRGNFPDRFSGHQFPNYSSELNVNALLLGDSALYLCASSGFWQTREPQHFGDGTRLSIL.

The rearrangement joins TRBV30 to TRBJ1-2; a weak D match, TRBD1 (5 bases). The CDR3 sequence is 15 residues long. V gave up 3 bases and J gave up 0 bases, with 14 bases separating them. CDR1 and CDR2 from the germline V gene are GTSNPN and SVGIG (reference sequence). CDR3 loop: CAWRGSPTANYGYTF. CDR3 DNA sequence: TGTGCCTGGAGGGGCTCGCCGACAGCTAACTATGGCTACACCTTC.